This T cell receptor beta chain was captured by sequencing in a study of regulatory T cells in long-lasting Graves disease. Looking at the study overall: Freshly diagnosed Graves' patients had used antithyroid drugs for under 3 months. Study results and caveats: The small sample size may have reduced accuracy.

The CDR3 sequence is 13 residues long. Germline CDR1 is SQVTM and CDR2 is ANQGSEA. Documented time point: newly diagnosed GD, antithyroid drugs for less than 3 months. Preparation of the TCR library used RNA extracted from PBMCs. In regard to this clonotype: The antigen is not known.

TCR beta libraries were built with iRepertoire HTBI primers and Arm-PCR of CDR3 regions. Original handling: Looking across samples, the authors found roughly 58 TRBV and 13 to 15 TRBJ segments. Each CDR3 protein gets one entry after TCRdb re-called the multiplex PCR reads with MiXCR. Here the V and J calls rest on TCRdb's processing, not on the authors' analysis. This sample has 680,000 or so distinct CDR3 sequences; 15% to 20% occur once, and the top ten carry more than 15%. The sample also formed part of further work on T cells in Graves' hyperthyroidism and ophthalmopathy. That work adds: Progression to ophthalmopathy was predicted a median of 6.5 months early.

V usage is TRBV29-1 and J usage is TRBJ2-1; 9 positions agree with TRBD2. This clonotype was obtained from a woman younger than 45 with Graves disease. Sequences were derived from peripheral blood mononuclear cells (PBMCs), sampled at new diagnosis, from a patient treated with antithyroid drugs. CDR3 residues: CSTAREGRNEQFF. The CDR3 bases are TGCTCAACTGCGCGGGAGGGCAGGAATGAGCAGTTCTTC.